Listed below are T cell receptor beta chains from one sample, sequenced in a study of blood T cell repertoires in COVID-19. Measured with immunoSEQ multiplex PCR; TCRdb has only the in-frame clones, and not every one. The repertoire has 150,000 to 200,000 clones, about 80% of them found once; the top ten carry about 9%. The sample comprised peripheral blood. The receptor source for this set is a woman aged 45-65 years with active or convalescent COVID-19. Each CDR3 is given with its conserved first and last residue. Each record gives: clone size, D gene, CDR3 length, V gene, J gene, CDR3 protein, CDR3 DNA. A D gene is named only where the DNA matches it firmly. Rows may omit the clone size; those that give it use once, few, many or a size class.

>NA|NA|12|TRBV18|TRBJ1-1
CASSAGNTEAFF
TGTGCCAGCTCAGCGGGGAACACTGAAGCTTTCTTT
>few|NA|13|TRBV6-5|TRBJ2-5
CASRKTIQETQYF
TGTGCCAGCAGAAAGACTATACAAGAGACCCAGTACTTC
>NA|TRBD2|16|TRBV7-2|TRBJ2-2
CASSPRTSGIPGELFF
TGTGCCAGCAGCCCTAGGACTAGCGGGATCCCCGGGGAGCTGTTTTTT
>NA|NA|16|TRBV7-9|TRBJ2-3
CASSPGTGTRTDTQYF
TGTGCCAGCAGCCCCGGTACCGGGACTCGCACAGATACGCAGTATTTT
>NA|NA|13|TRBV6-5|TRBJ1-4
CASVSGLNEKLFF
TGTGCCAGCGTGTCGGGTTTGAATGAAAAACTGTTTTTT
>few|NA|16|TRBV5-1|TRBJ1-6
CASSLGAGHGNSPLHF
TGCGCCAGCAGCTTGGGGGCAGGTCATGGTAATTCACCCCTCCACTTT
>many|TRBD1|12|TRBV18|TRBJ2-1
CASSHRGNEQFF
TGTGCCAGCTCACACAGGGGCAATGAGCAGTTCTTC
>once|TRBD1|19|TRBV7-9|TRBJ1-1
CASSLSRTGAWSWNTEAFF
TGTGCCAGCAGCTTATCGAGGACAGGGGCATGGTCTTGGAACACTGAAGCTTTCTTT
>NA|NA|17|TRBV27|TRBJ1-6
CASSLIPPAGKGSPLHF
TGTGCCAGCAGTTTAATTCCCCCGGCAGGGAAAGGTTCACCCCTCCACTTT
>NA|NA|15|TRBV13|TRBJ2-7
CASSSWASEDHEQYF
TGTGCCAGCAGCTCCTGGGCTAGCGAGGACCACGAGCAGTACTTC
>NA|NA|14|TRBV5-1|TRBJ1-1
CASSLPNQNTEAFF
TGCGCCAGCAGCTTGCCTAACCAGAACACTGAAGCTTTCTTT
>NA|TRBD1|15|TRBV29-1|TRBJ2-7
CSFIQDRGLSYEQYF
TGCAGCTTCATTCAGGACAGGGGGCTATCCTACGAGCAGTACTTC
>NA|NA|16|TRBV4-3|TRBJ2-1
CASSQDRVKPYNEQFF
TGCGCCAGCAGCCAAGACAGGGTGAAACCATACAATGAGCAGTTCTTC
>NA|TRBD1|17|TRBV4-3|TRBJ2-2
CASSQGWTGSGAGELFF
TGCGCCAGCAGCCAAGGGTGGACAGGGTCAGGGGCCGGGGAGCTGTTTTTT
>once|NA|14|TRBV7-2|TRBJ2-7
CASSLGPSSDEQYF
TGTGCCAGCAGCTTAGGTCCTAGCTCAGACGAGCAGTACTTC
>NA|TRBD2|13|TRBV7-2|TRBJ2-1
CASSPGLAGGQFF
TGTGCCAGCAGCCCCGGACTAGCGGGGGGACAGTTCTTC
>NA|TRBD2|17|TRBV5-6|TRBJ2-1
CASSFTSGARSYNEQFF
TGTGCCAGCAGCTTCACTAGCGGGGCCCGCTCCTACAATGAGCAGTTCTTC
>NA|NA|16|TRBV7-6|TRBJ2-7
CASSLGSLSGSYEQYF
TGTGCCAGCAGCTTAGGATCTTTATCAGGGTCCTACGAGCAGTACTTC
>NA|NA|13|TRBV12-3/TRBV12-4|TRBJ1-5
CASRKGGDQPQHF
TGTGCCAGCAGGAAAGGGGGGGATCAGCCCCAGCATTTT
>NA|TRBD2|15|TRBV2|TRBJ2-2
CASRLAGGGTGELFF
TGTGCCAGCAGACTAGCGGGAGGAGGTACCGGGGAGCTGTTTTTT
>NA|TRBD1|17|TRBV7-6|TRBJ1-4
CASSPAPQGATNEKLFF
TGTGCCAGCAGCCCTGCACCACAGGGGGCGACTAATGAAAAACTGTTTTTT
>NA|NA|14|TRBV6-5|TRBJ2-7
CASSYSIQGYEQYF
TGTGCCAGCAGTTACTCCATACAGGGATACGAGCAGTACTTC
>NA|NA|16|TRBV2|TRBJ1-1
CASSEWEDRMNTEAFF
TGTGCCAGCAGTGAATGGGAAGACAGGATGAACACTGAAGCTTTCTTT
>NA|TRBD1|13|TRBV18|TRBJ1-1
CASSQGQGREAFF
TGTGCCAGCTCACAGGGACAGGGAAGGGAAGCTTTCTTT
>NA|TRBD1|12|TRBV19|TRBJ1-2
CASNPGQLPYTF
TGTGCCAGTAACCCGGGACAGCTCCCCTACACCTTC
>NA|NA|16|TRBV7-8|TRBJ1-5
CASSLEMAGVNQPQHF
TGTGCCAGCAGCTTAGAAATGGCAGGGGTCAATCAGCCCCAGCATTTT
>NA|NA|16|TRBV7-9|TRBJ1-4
CASSLAGQGSIEKLFF
TGTGCCAGCAGCTTAGCCGGGCAGGGGTCTATAGAAAAACTGTTTTTT
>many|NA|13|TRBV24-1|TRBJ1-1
CATSEAKNTEAFF
TGTGCCACCAGTGAGGCAAAGAACACTGAAGCTTTCTTT
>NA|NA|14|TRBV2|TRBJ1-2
CASSDFLTGHGYTF
TGTGCCAGCAGTGATTTTTTGACAGGTCATGGCTACACCTTC
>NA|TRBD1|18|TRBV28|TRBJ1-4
CASSPLGQGGINDEKLFF
TGTGCCAGCAGTCCCCTGGGACAGGGTGGGATTAATGATGAAAAACTGTTTTTT
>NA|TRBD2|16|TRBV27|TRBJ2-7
CASRPAGTSGRYEQYF
TGTGCCAGCCGGCCTGCCGGGACTAGCGGGAGGTACGAGCAGTACTTC
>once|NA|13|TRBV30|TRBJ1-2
CAWTEEANYGYTF
TGTGCCTGGACAGAGGAAGCTAACTATGGCTACACCTTC
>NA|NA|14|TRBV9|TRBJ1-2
CASSAFKGRGGYTF
TGTGCCAGCAGTGCATTCAAGGGGCGAGGAGGCTACACCTTC
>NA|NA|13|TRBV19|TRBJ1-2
CASTHASTYGYTF
TGTGCCAGTACCCACGCGAGTACCTATGGCTACACCTTC
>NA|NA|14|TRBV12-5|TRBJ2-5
CASGPPTGMETQYF
TGTGCTAGTGGTCCCCCCACAGGGATGGAGACCCAGTACTTC
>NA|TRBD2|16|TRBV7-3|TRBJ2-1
CASSFTSGGTYNEQFF
TGTGCCAGCAGCTTCACTAGCGGGGGAACCTACAATGAGCAGTTCTTC
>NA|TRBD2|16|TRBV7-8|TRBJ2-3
CASSLIAGGRADTQYF
TGTGCCAGCAGCCTAATAGCGGGGGGGAGGGCAGATACGCAGTATTTT
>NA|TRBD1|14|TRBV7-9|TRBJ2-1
CASSLGGQGYEQFF
TGTGCCAGCAGCTTAGGGGGACAGGGGTATGAGCAGTTCTTC
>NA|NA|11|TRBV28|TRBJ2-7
CASSLFDLQYF
TGTGCCAGCAGTTTGTTCGACTTGCAGTACTTC
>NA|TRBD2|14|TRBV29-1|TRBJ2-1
CSVAGGALNNEQFF
TGCAGCGTTGCCGGGGGGGCCTTAAACAATGAGCAGTTCTTC
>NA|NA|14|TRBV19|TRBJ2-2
CASSMDSVSGELFF
TGTGCCAGTAGTATGGACAGTGTATCCGGGGAGCTGTTTTTT
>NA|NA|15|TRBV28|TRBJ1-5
CASSLSLWSNQPQHF
TGTGCCAGCAGTTTGAGCTTATGGAGCAATCAGCCCCAGCATTTT
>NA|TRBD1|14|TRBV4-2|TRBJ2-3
CASSQDYDRGTQYF
TGTGCCAGCAGCCAAGATTACGACAGGGGAACGCAGTATTTT
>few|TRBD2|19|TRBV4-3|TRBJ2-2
CASSQPGLAGGRGTGELFF
TGCGCCAGCAGCCAACCGGGACTAGCGGGAGGGCGGGGCACCGGGGAGCTGTTTTTT
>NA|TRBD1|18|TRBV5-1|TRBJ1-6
CASSLALTGGATRSPLHF
TGCGCCAGCAGCTTGGCCTTAACAGGGGGCGCGACCCGCTCACCCCTCCACTTT
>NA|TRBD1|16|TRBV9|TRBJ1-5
CASRVGQGNGNQPQHF
TGTGCCAGCAGGGTGGGACAGGGGAATGGCAATCAGCCCCAGCATTTT
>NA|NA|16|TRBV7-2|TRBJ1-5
CASSPPMRQNNQPQHF
TGTGCCAGCAGCCCCCCCATGCGACAGAACAATCAGCCCCAGCATTTT
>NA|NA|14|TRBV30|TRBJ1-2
CTHSGGGSNSADTF
TGTACCCACTCCGGTGGGGGGAGTAATTCAGCGGACACCTTC
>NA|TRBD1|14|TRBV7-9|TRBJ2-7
CASSQDRGHSEQYF
TGTGCCAGCAGCCAGGACAGGGGGCATAGCGAGCAGTACTTC
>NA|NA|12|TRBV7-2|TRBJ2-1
CASSLVRNEQFF
TGTGCCAGCAGCTTAGTGCGGAATGAGCAGTTCTTC
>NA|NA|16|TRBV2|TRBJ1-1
CASSENAPRSNTEAFF
TGTGCCAGCAGTGAGAACGCGCCCAGGTCTAACACTGAAGCTTTCTTT
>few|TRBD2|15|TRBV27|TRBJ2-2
CASSTQRRGGGELFF
TGTGCCAGCAGTACTCAGAGGCGGGGGGGAGGGGAGCTGTTTTTT
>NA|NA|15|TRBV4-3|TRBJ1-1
CASSQRGFGNTEAFF
TGCGCCAGCAGCCAAAGGGGATTCGGAAACACTGAAGCTTTCTTT
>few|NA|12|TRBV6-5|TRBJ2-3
CASRWDSDTQYF
TGTGCCAGCAGATGGGACTCAGATACGCAGTATTTT
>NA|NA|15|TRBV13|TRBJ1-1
CASSITTGMNTEAFF
TGTGCCAGCAGCATCACGACAGGTATGAACACTGAAGCTTTCTTT
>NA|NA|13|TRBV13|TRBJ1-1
CASSIQGNTEAFF
TGTGCCAGCAGCATACAGGGAAATACTGAAGCTTTCTTT
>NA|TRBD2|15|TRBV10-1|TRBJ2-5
CTGTTGGPYQETQYF
TGCACGGGAACTACGGGGGGGCCGTACCAAGAGACCCAGTACTTC
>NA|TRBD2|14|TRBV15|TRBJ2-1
CATSGTSGGGEQFF
TGTGCCACCAGCGGAACAAGCGGGGGGGGTGAGCAGTTCTTC
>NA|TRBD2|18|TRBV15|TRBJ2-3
CATSKVLAGRRGTDTQYF
TGTGCCACCAGCAAGGTATTAGCGGGAAGAAGGGGCACAGATACGCAGTATTTT